Described below is a single TCR beta chain sequence and its context. The antigen is undetermined. These data are taken from a study of CD8+ T cells in alopecia areata. Study-level background: Scoring treated patients' severity relied on the percentage of scalp area affected. Regarding the study as a whole: It was lesional scalp, especially alopecia totalis/universalis, that showed higher clonality than normal scalp.

RNA extraction and reverse transcription yielded cDNA as sequencing template. Libraries were prepared by immunoSEQ multiplex PCR; TCRdb keeps only in-frame clonotypes and omits some of them. The repertoire has about 270,000 clones, around 64% of them found once; the top ten carry around 0.92%. Sample treatment: oral pan-JAK inhibitor, 5-10 mg twice daily. Patients with alopecia areata provided lesional scalp punch biopsies as well as peripheral blood. The receptor's source is a human donor with alopecia areata. The source material was CD4+ T cells sorted from blood, sampled at roughly week 52, from a patient treated with tofacitinib.

The CDR3 reads CASTTQETQYF. The CDR3 DNA sequence: TGTGCCAGCACCACTCAGGAGACCCAGTACTTC. The chain recombines TRBV2 with TRBJ2-5; D unresolved. This CDR3 contains 11 residues. Trimming cost V 7 bases and J 5 bases, with 8 bases left between them. Germline V gene sequence: CDR1 SNHLY, CDR2 FYNNEI.